One sample yielded the 7 T cell receptor beta chains listed below, sequenced in a study of CD8+ T cells in alopecia areata (dated by TCRdb to the late 2010s). Library method: the immunoSEQ multiplex PCR assay. For TCR sequencing, RNA was extracted from every sample and reverse transcribed into cDNA to serve as template. TCRdb limited this immuneACCESS table to in-frame rearrangements with V and J called. A share of clones is missing; checked studies link under half to unresolved V genes, and the rest is unexplained. The sample yields fewer than 150,000 clones; roughly 50% were counted once. Jointly, the top ten make up nearly 30% of the sample. Reading the label with the study, this specimen's time point is: around 4 weeks on oral tofacitinib. The treatment or condition label on this specimen signifies: oral pan-JAK inhibitor, 5-10 mg twice daily. The starting material was CD8+ T cells sorted from blood, obtained at week 4, from a patient treated with tofacitinib. The receptor set was obtained from a human donor with alopecia areata.

CDR3 DNA sequence: TGTGCCAGCATCGGAAATGGCTACGAGCAGTACTTC. Residues: CASIGNGYEQYF. The chain links TRBV25-1 to TRBJ2-7; D uncertain. The V and J ends lost 7 bases and 3 bases respectively, with 10 bases between them. The CDR3 extends over 12 amino acids. The germline CDR1 and CDR2 sequences are MGHDK and SYGVNS.

CDR3 amino acids: CSVEEGVGQPQHF. CDR3 in DNA: TGCAGCGTTGAAGAAGGGGTTGGACAGCCCCAGCATTTT. The V gene is TRBV29-1, the J gene TRBJ1-5; TRBD1 might be the D (5 bases). Between the trimmed V and J ends, which lost 0 bases and 7 bases, there was a span of 10 bases. The CDR3 is 13 residues long. The germline gives CDR1 SQVTM, CDR2 ANQGSEA.

The rearrangement joins TRBV25-1 to TRBJ2-7, with 7 bases fitting TRBD1. Trimming removed 2 bases from V and 2 bases from J; junction bases left unmatched: 3. Germline V CDR1 and CDR2: MGHDK, SYGVNS. This CDR3 is built from 14 residues. The CDR3 reads CASSEGTGAYEQYF. CDR3 nucleotide sequence: TGTGCCAGCAGTGAAGGCACAGGGGCCTACGAGCAGTACTTC.

V and J are TRBV9 and TRBJ1-5, with 9 bases aligning to TRBD1. Germline CDR1 is SGDLS and CDR2 is YYNGEE. The J segment lost 5 bases and the V segment lost 0 bases, leaving 3 bases of the junction unmatched. The CDR3 sequence is 15 residues long. CDR3: CASSVGGTGYQPQHF. The CDR3 nucleotides read TGTGCCAGCAGCGTAGGGGGGACAGGGTATCAGCCCCAGCATTTT.

V is TRBV6-1 and J is TRBJ2-5; D tentatively fits TRBD1 or TRBD2 (5 bases each). Deletions cut 4 bases from V and 1 base from J, with 7 bases between. Germline CDR1 reads MNHNS; CDR2 reads SASEGT. The CDR3 spans 13 residues. The CDR3 DNA reads TGTGCCAGCAGTGGGGGACCCCAAGAGACCCAGTACTTC. Its translation is CASSGGPQETQYF.

This chain connects TRBV6-6 to TRBJ2-2; 9 bases agree with TRBD1. Germline CDR1 MNHNY, CDR2 SVGAGI (reference sequence). CDR3 length: 13 residues. V dropped 6 bases and J dropped 5; count of bases not matched to a gene: 1. This CDR3 is CASSDRGTGELFF. For the CDR3, the DNA is TGTGCCAGCAGCGACAGGGGGACCGGGGAGCTGTTTTTT.

The chain uses TRBV7-8 and TRBJ2-7, with 11 bases identical to TRBD1. Germline trimming cut 5 bases from V and 4 bases from J; bases unmatched to any gene: 10. The CDR3 loop spans 16 amino acids. The V gene's germline CDR1 is SGHVS and CDR2 FQNEAQ. The CDR3 region is CASSPYGQGAVYEQYF. As DNA, the CDR3 is TGTGCCAGCAGCCCGTATGGACAGGGGGCGGTTTACGAGCAGTACTTC.